Listed here is a single TCR beta chain. Its antigen is currently unknown. This table comes from immunoSEQ multiplex PCR, and its TCRdb copy is limited to in-frame clones, with some not included. Of 110,000 or so clones in the sample, about nine tenths were seen once. The data are from a study of T cell responses to AZD1222 COVID-19 vaccine. Study results and limitations: Vaccine-associated CD4 TCRs ranged over spike, dominating at 160-218 and 743-854.

The CDR3 consists of 17 residues. Germline CDR1 is LGHNA and CDR2 is YSLEER. V lost 0 bases, J lost 5 bases, and 5 bases stayed unmatched. The sample in question was peripheral blood, obtained on day 0 of AZD1222 vaccination. J is TRBJ2-2 and V is TRBV4-3, with 11 nucleotides matching TRBD2. This TCR was sampled from an adult in good health. CDR3 bases: TGCGCCAGCAGCCAAGACACGACTAGCGGGGCTACCGGGGAGCTGTTTTTT. Translated: CASSQDTTSGATGELFF.